This T cell receptor (beta chain) was captured by sequencing in a study of shared clonotypes between healthy human individuals. Study in general: Three CD4 naive, three CD4 memory, two CD8 naive and one CD8 memory plate were used per donor.

Method: immunoSEQ multiplex PCR; TCRdb's copy keeps in-frame clones and lacks some. The data contain just over 2,000,000 clones, approximately 95% of them singletons. Notes on this clone: Its antigen is as yet unknown.

From germline, CDR1 is LNHDA and CDR2 SQIVND (reference sequence). The ends were cut back, 7 bases at V and 1 base at J, with 16 bases in the middle. The CDR3 covers 15 residues. Findings and limits, study-wide: Sharing across four donors was highest in naive CD4 (around 5%) and lowest in memory CD8 (roughly 0.4%). Genetic and exposure-history diversity was limited by the small donor number.

Sequenced material: naive CD4+ T cells sorted from blood. Subset in this sample: CD45RA+ positively selected. The V and J genes are TRBV19 and TRBJ1-1; D gene uncertain. The receptor's source is a man in his late teens or twenties in good health. The CDR3 DNA follows: TGTGCCAGTAAAACTATATCGGAAGCGAACACTGAAGCTTTCTTT. It yields the protein CASKTISEANTEAFF. The complete variable domain, with remaining parts taken from reference TRBV19 and TRBJ1-1, reads DGGITQSPKYLFRKEGQNVTLSCEQNLNHDAMYWYRQDPGQGLRLIYYSQIVNDFQKGDIAEGYSVSREKKESFPLTVTSAQKNPTAFYLCASKTISEANTEAFFGQGTRLTVV.